The 9 T cell receptor beta chains below all came from one sample that was sequenced in a study of CD8 T cells in ankylosing spondylitis. TCRdb processed the 5' RACE reads anew with MiXCR; each CDR3 protein has one entry. Among some 250,000 distinct CDR3 sequences listed, around 25% were seen once. The sample comprised blood, either unsorted or a sorted T cell fraction (not recorded which). All receptors come from a male donor with ankylosing spondylitis or in good health (not recorded which).

The V gene is TRBV25-1, the J gene TRBJ2-1; 9 bases align to TRBD1. This CDR3 comprises 13 residues. Trimming at V came to 6 bases and at J to 9 bases, leaving 6 bases not matched to a gene. Germline V gives CDR1 MGHDK, CDR2 SYGVNS. The CDR3 loop reads CASRSQGAGEQFF. The CDR3 nucleotides read TGTGCCAGCAGATCACAGGGGGCCGGTGAGCAGTTCTTC.

This clonotype has a handful of counts. The rearrangement uses TRBV6-5 and TRBJ2-2, with 9 bases matching TRBD2. Germline V gene data show CDR1 as MNHEY and CDR2 as SVGAGI. V shed 1 base and J 7 bases; nucleotides not matched to a gene: 7. The CDR3 runs to 16 residues. CDR3 in DNA: TGTGCCAGCAGTTACTTGCGGGGGGGGCCGGTCGGGGAGCTGTTTTTT. Protein product: CASSYLRGGPVGELFF.

V gene TRBV7-8 combines with J gene TRBJ2-5; 10 bases fit TRBD2. J lost 5 bases, V lost 3 bases, and 12 bases had no gene match. Germline CDR1 is SGHVS and CDR2 is FQNEAQ. The CDR3 is made up of 17 amino acids. The DNA for the CDR3 is TGTGCCAGCAGCTTTCAGCTGGAGCGGGGGGGTGATGAGACCCAGTACTTC. It codes for CASSFQLERGGDETQYF.

This clonotype was observed at least ten times. The chain has TRBV25-1 and TRBJ2-7, with no clear D. Deletions cut 5 bases from V and 0 bases from J, with 14 bases between. The CDR3 is 15 amino acids. The germline gives CDR1 MGHDK, CDR2 SYGVNS. The CDR3 bases are TGTGCCAGCAGTACACGGGTGGCGAGCTCCTACGAGCAGTACTTC. It encodes CASSTRVASSYEQYF.

V is TRBV20-1 and J is TRBJ2-3, with 11 bases that match TRBD2. Germline values: CDR1 DFQATT, CDR2 SNEGSKA (reference sequence). J lost 6 bases, V lost 5 bases, and 10 bases had no gene match. This CDR3 has 15 residues. The CDR3 loop reads CSADTSGGSVDTQYF. In DNA form, the CDR3 reads TGCAGTGCTGACACTAGCGGGGGCTCGGTTGATACGCAGTATTTT.

There are many counts of this clonotype. The chain employs TRBV10-3 and TRBJ2-5; D is unresolved. Germline V CDR1 and CDR2: ENHRY, SYGVKD. This CDR3 contains 15 residues. Trimming shortened V by 0 bases and J by 1 base, and 9 bases separated the two germline ends. As DNA, the CDR3 is TGTGCCATCAGTGAGTCGACGGGCCCCCAAGAGACCCAGTACTTC. Protein product: CAISESTGPQETQYF.

This clonotype was counted at least ten times. This CDR3 is CASSPRFASYNEQFF. In DNA, the CDR3 is TGTGCCAGCAGTCCCCGGTTTGCCTCCTACAATGAGCAGTTCTTC. The V and J genes are TRBV12-3 or TRBV12-4 and TRBJ2-1; D gene ambiguous. V was clipped by 5 bases and J by 0 bases, with 11 bases between them. The CDR3 is 15 residues long.

This clonotype occurred many times. The chain is built from TRBV5-1 and TRBJ1-5; possible D gene TRBD1, 5 bases. The CDR3 sequence is 15 residues long. V was clipped by 0 bases and J by 1 base, with 8 bases between them. The V gene's germline CDR1 is SGHRS and CDR2 YFSETQ. CDR3 region: CASSLDGGSNQPQHF. CDR3 nucleotides: TGCGCCAGCAGCTTGGACGGGGGAAGCAATCAGCCCCAGCATTTT.

This clonotype appeared a few times. The chain is built from TRBV10-3 and TRBJ2-3; D not certain. This CDR3 region has 15 residues. V dropped 2 bases and J dropped 2 bases, with 11 bases sitting between them. CDR1 and CDR2 from the germline V gene are ENHRY and SYGVKD. The CDR3 DNA reads as TGTGCCATCAGTGAGCCTCCGTATTCCACAGATACGCAGTATTTT. Its protein product is CAISEPPYSTDTQYF.